This T cell receptor (beta chain) emerged from a study of T-cell reconstitution after alpha-beta-depleted transplantation in children. Preparation of the TCRbeta library was carried out with unique molecular identifiers. TCRdb independently ran MiXCR on the PCR reads; one entry per CDR3 protein. The sample has some 200,000 distinct CDR3 sequences; approximately 10% are singletons. The CDR3 has 17 residues. V lost 1 base to trimming and J lost 4 bases, with 18 bases between them. Germline CDR1 SGHTA, CDR2 FQGNSA. This clonotype was seen only a few times. The clonotype was recovered from a child under two years old with acute myeloid leukemia, due to receive a stem cell transplant. The chain joins TRBV7-2 to TRBJ2-3; no clear D. Source: PBMCs, taken before TCRalphabeta/CD19-depleted stem cell transplant. The CDR3 region is CASSLVVAYQLADTQYF. The DNA for the CDR3 is TGTGCCAGCAGCTTAGTCGTCGCGTACCAATTGGCAGATACGCAGTATTTT.